These 18 T cell receptor beta chains were sequenced from one sample in a study of read filtering for tumor transcriptome and immune sequencing. This library used around 0.4 ug RNA and molecular barcoded adaptors spanning alpha/delta and beta/gamma chains. TCRdb independently ran MiXCR on the reads; one entry per CDR3 protein. Here the sample spans 39,000 or so distinct CDR3 sequences, approximately 15% being singletons. The sample consisted of a population of CD138-negative cells sorted from bone marrow. The receptors stem from a donor aged 40 or older with multiple myeloma.

As concerns this clonotype: Being one base from a much bigger clone, this may be a read error. The CDR3 region has the DNA TGTGCCAGCAGCCCTGAGACTAGCGGAAAAGAGACCCAGTACTTC. Protein: CASSPETSGKETQYF. The chain combines TRBV7-8 with TRBJ2-5; 9 nucleotides agree with TRBD2. V shed 5 bases and J 3 bases; nucleotides not matched to a gene: 7. Germline CDR1 SGHVS, CDR2 FQNEAQ. The CDR3 is made up of 15 amino acids. Full variable domain (rest looked up from reference TRBV7-8 and TRBJ2-5): GAGVSQSPRYKVAKRGQDVALRCDPISGHVSLFWYQQALGQGPEFLTYFQNEAQLDKSGLPSDRFFAERPEGSVSTLKIQRTQQEDSAVYLCASSPETSGKETQYFGPGTRLLVL.

The chain employs TRBV5-1 and TRBJ2-2; tentatively, D is TRBD2 (6 bases). CDR1 SGHRS and CDR2 YFSETQ come from the germline V gene. Trimming removed 4 bases at V and 1 base at J, with 23 bases between. This CDR3 has 19 residues. CDR3 nucleotides: TGCGCCAGCAGCCCGCGCGTGGCAGGAAGGGGACTGAACACCGGGGAGCTGTTTTTT. Residues: CASSPRVAGRGLNTGELFF.

This clonotype was observed many times. The chain combines TRBV6-5 with TRBJ2-7, with 8 bases aligning to TRBD1. V trimming: 5 bases; J trimming: 2 bases; junction bases outside the gene matches: 8. The V gene's germline CDR1 is MNHEY and CDR2 SVGAGI. The CDR3 runs to 15 residues. The CDR3 coding sequence is TGTGCCAGCAGTCGCCCTACGGACAGGGCCTACGAGCAGTACTTC. Translating it yields CASSRPTDRAYEQYF.

This clonotype was counted at least ten times. CDR3 sequence reads: CASSLGFSWDSNQPQHF. For the CDR3, the DNA is TGTGCCAGCAGCTTGGGCTTCAGTTGGGACAGCAATCAGCCCCAGCATTTT. The chain joins TRBV5-5 to TRBJ1-5; D is possibly TRBD1 (5 bases). The V gene lost 0 bases and the J gene lost 1 base, with 14 bases spanning the gap. CDR1 is SGHKS and CDR2 is YYEKEE in the germline V gene (reference sequence). This CDR3 contains 17 residues.

This clonotype was picked up many times. The chain has TRBV20-1 and TRBJ2-3; 7 bases are a match to TRBD1. The germline gives CDR1 DFQATT, CDR2 SNEGSKA (reference sequence). V lost 5 bases, J lost 2 bases, and 7 bases stayed unmatched. CDR3 size: 14 residues. The CDR3 bases are TGCAGTGCTGACAGGGACAGCCTCACAGATACGCAGTATTTT. Protein: CSADRDSLTDTQYF.

The chain employs TRBV6-5 and TRBJ1-1; 10 nucleotides line up with TRBD1. Per the germline V gene, CDR1 is MNHEY and CDR2 is SVGAGI. Losses at the gene ends were 0 bases for V and 4 bases for J; bases not matched to a gene: 2. The CDR3 runs to 15 residues. CDR3 in amino acids: CASSYSRTGGTEAFF. CDR3 bases: TGTGCCAGCAGTTACTCGAGGACAGGGGGCACTGAAGCTTTCTTT.

This clonotype was picked up many times. This sequence joins TRBV6-1 and TRBJ1-5; D is unclear. Germline V lookup: CDR1 MNHNS, CDR2 SASEGT. V dropped 2 bases and J dropped 1 base, with 9 bases sitting between them. This CDR3 region has 15 residues. CDR3 in DNA: TGTGCCAGCAGTGAATCGAACTGGAGCAATCAGCCCCAGCATTTT. Its translation: CASSESNWSNQPQHF.

The rearrangement uses TRBV7-3 and TRBJ2-5, with D perhaps matching TRBD1 (5 bases). Germline loops: CDR1 SGHTA, CDR2 FQGTGA. The CDR3 is 16 amino acids. Trimming took 0 bases from V and 0 from J, leaving 11 bases between them. CDR3 DNA sequence: TGTGCCAGCAGCTTAACAGGCCACAGGAACCAAGAGACCCAGTACTTC. It is translated as CASSLTGHRNQETQYF.

In this sample, this clonotype turned up many times. The rearrangement uses TRBV30 and TRBJ1-1; possible D gene TRBD1, 5 bases. CDR3 length equals 11 residues. CDR1 is GTSNPN and CDR2 is SVGIG in the germline V gene (reference sequence). Deletions cut 5 bases from V and 4 bases from J, with 8 bases between. The DNA of the CDR3 is TGTGCCTGGCGAGGGGTCACTGAAGCTTTCTTT. Amino acids: CAWRGVTEAFF.

This clonotype occurred many times. The rearrangement uses TRBV5-1 and TRBJ2-6; D is possibly TRBD1 (6 bases). V dropped 3 bases and J dropped 6 bases, with 22 bases sitting between them. CDR1 SGHRS and CDR2 YFSETQ come from the germline V gene. The CDR3 contains 18 residues. The CDR3 nucleotides read TGCGCCAGCAGCTCAGGCCTGAACAGGGCCAGGGAGGCCAACGTCCTGACTTTC. Amino acid sequence: CASSSGLNRAREANVLTF.

This clonotype showed up many times. The V and J genes are TRBV27 and TRBJ1-1; the D is unclear. The germline CDR1 and CDR2 sequences are MNHEY and SMNVEV (reference sequence). The CDR3 has 13 amino acids. Trimming shortened V by 7 bases and J by 2 bases, and 11 bases separated the two germline ends. The CDR3 DNA follows: TGTGCCAGCAACTTTAACAGAAACACTGAAGCTTTCTTT. Translating gives CASNFNRNTEAFF.

About this clonotype: Mismatch with germline at one junction end may stem from a read error. This chain uses TRBV6-2 or TRBV6-3 with TRBJ2-1, with 9 bases identical to TRBD1. Germline V CDR1 and CDR2: MNHEY, SVGEGT. The CDR3 spans 15 residues. The CDR3 protein is CAGSYLTGGYNEQFF. CDR3 coding DNA: TGTGCCGGCAGTTACCTGACAGGGGGCTACAATGAGCAGTTCTTC.

This clonotype came up many times. V gene TRBV18 combines with J gene TRBJ1-6, with TRBD1 as a possible D gene (5 bases). The ends were cut back, 5 bases at V and 7 bases at J, with 12 bases in the middle. Germline values: CDR1 KGHSH, CDR2 LQKENI. CDR3 length equals 14 residues. Here the CDR3 reads CASSIDRKNSPLHF. DNA of the CDR3: TGTGCCAGCTCAATCGACAGAAAAAATTCACCCCTCCACTTT.

In its sample, this clonotype was seen many times. V is TRBV29-1 and J is TRBJ1-2; tentative D call: TRBD1 (5 bases). CDR1 is SQVTM and CDR2 is ANQGSEA in the germline V gene. The CDR3 consists of 13 residues. Trimming cost V 6 bases and J 3 bases, with 14 bases left between them. The CDR3 DNA reads as TGCAGCGTGGCCCCTGGGGGATACTATGGCTACACCTTC. Translating it yields CSVAPGGYYGYTF. Combining the CDR3 with reference TRBV29-1 and TRBJ1-2 gives the whole variable domain SAVISQKPSRDICQRGTSLTIQCQVDSQVTMMFWYRQQPGQSLTLIATANQGSEATYESGFVIDKFPISRPNLTFSTLTVSNMSPEDSSIYLCSVAPGGYYGYTFGSGTRLTVV.

In its sample, this clonotype was seen many times. The CDR3 is CSARDVDVINEQFF. The CDR3 nucleotides read TGCAGTGCTAGAGATGTGGACGTTATTAATGAGCAGTTCTTC. This chain joins TRBV20-1 and TRBJ2-1; unclear D gene. CDR3 length: 14 residues. Germline V CDR1 and CDR2: DFQATT, SNEGSKA (reference sequence). The V end was cut by 0 bases, the J end by 7 bases, with 13 bases between.

This chain connects TRBV18 to TRBJ1-1; D is ambiguous. The V and J ends lost 3 bases and 4 bases respectively, with 15 bases between them. In germline, CDR1 is KGHSH, CDR2 LQKENI. The CDR3 is 15 residues long. The CDR3 protein is CASSPSESGGTEAFF. DNA of the CDR3: TGTGCCAGCTCACCGTCCGAGTCCGGCGGCACTGAAGCTTTCTTT.

This clonotype was counted at least ten times. This chain connects TRBV28 to TRBJ2-6; D call uncertain. This CDR3 has 17 residues. V shed 4 bases and J shed 0 bases, with 13 bases lying between them. The germline V gene encodes CDR1 MDHEN and CDR2 SYDVKM. Here the CDR3 reads CASSSTITSSGANVLTF. Written as DNA, the CDR3 is TGTGCCAGCAGTTCCACCATTACCTCCTCTGGGGCCAACGTCCTGACTTTC.

This clonotype was recorded a few times. V is TRBV12-3 or TRBV12-4 and J is TRBJ2-3; 10 nucleotides line up with TRBD1. The CDR3 contains 16 residues. V lost 4 bases and J lost 1; bases outside the gene matches: 5. CDR3 bases: TGTGCCAGCAGTTGGTATGGGACAGGGGGCACAGATACGCAGTATTTT. Translated: CASSWYGTGGTDTQYF.